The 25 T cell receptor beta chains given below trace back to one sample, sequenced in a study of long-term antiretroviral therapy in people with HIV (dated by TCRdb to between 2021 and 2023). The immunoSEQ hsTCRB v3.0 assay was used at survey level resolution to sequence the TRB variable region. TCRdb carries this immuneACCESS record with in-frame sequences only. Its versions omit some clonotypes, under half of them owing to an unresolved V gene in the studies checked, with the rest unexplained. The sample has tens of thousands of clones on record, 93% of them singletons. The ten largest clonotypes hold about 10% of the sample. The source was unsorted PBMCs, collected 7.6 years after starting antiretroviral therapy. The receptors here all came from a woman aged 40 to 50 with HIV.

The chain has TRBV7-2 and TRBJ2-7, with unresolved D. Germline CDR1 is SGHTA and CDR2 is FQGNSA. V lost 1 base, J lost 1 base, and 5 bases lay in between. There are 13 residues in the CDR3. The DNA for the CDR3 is TGTGCCAGCAGCTTAGAACGGTCCTACGAGCAGTACTTC. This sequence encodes CASSLERSYEQYF.

Written as DNA, the CDR3 is TGTGCCAGCAGTTTCAGCGGGGGGCGACAACGGGCCCAGTACTTC. Protein sequence: CASSFSGGRQRAQYF. The chain links TRBV27 to TRBJ2-5, with TRBD2 matching 9 bases. The germline gives CDR1 MNHEY, CDR2 SMNVEV (reference sequence). The CDR3 covers 15 residues. V shed 3 bases and J 9 bases; nucleotides not matched to a gene: 11.

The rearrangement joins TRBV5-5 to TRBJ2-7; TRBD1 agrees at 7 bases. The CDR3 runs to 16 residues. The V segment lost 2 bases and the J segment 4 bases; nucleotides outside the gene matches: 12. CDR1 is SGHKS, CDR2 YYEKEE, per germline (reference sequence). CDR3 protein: CASSLIPVQGVYEQYF. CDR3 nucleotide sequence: TGTGCCAGCAGCTTAATCCCTGTCCAGGGGGTTTACGAGCAGTACTTC.

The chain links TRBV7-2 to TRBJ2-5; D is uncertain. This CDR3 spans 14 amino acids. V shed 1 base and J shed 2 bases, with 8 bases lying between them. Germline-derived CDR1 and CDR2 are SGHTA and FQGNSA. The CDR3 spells CASSLVVQQETQYF. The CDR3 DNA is TGTGCCAGCAGCTTAGTTGTCCAACAAGAGACCCAGTACTTC.

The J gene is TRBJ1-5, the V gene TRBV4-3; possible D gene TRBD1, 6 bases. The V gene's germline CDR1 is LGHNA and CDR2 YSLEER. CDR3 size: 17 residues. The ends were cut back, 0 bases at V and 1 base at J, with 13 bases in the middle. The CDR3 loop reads CASSQDWGTPSNQPQHF. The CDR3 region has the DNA TGCGCCAGCAGCCAAGATTGGGGGACACCCAGCAATCAGCCCCAGCATTTT.

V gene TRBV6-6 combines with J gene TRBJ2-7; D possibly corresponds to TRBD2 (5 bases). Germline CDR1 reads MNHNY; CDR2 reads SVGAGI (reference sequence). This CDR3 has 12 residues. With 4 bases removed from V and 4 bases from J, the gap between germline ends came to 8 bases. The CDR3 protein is CASSSEGYEQYF. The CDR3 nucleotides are TGTGCCAGCAGTTCCGAGGGATACGAGCAGTACTTC.

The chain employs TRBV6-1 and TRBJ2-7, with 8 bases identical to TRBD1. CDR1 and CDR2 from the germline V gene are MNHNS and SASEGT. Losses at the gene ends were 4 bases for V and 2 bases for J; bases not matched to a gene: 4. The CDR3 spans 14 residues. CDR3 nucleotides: TGTGCCAGCAGTGTGGGGACAGGTCCCTACGAGCAGTACTTC. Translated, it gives CASSVGTGPYEQYF.

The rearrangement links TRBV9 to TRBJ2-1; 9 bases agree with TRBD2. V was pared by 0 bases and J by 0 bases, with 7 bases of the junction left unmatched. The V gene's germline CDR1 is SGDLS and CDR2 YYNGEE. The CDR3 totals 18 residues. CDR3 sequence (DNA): TGTGCCAGCAGCGTAGGAGCGGGGGGCAAACTCTCCTACAATGAGCAGTTCTTC. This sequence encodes CASSVGAGGKLSYNEQFF.

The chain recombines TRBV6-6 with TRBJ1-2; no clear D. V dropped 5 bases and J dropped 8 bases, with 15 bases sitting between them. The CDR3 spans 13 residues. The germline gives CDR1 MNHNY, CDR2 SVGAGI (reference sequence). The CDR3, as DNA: TGTGCCAGCAGTCCAGTCCTACTCTCGGGCTACACCTTC. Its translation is CASSPVLLSGYTF.

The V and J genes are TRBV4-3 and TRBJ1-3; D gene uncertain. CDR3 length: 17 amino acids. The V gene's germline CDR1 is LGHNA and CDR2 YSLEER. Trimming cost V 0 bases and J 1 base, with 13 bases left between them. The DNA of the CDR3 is TGCGCCAGCAGCCAAGATCTATGGTCCGGGTCTGGAAACACCATATATTTT. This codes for CASSQDLWSGSGNTIYF.

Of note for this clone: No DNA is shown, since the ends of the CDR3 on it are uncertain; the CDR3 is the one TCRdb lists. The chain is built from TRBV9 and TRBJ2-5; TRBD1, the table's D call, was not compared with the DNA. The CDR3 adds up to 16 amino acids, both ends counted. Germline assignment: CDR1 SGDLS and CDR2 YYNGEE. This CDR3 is CASSVAGTGFLETQYF.

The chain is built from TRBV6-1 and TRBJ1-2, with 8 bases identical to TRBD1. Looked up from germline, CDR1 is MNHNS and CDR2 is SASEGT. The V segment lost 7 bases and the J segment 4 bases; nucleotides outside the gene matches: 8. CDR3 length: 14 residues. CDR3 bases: TGTGCCAGCACCGACAGGGGAGCAGGCTATGGCTACACCTTC. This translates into CASTDRGAGYGYTF.

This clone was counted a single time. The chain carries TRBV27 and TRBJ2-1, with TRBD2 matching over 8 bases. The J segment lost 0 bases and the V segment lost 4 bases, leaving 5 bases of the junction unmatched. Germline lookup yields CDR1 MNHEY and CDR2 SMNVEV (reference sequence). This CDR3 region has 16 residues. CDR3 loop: CASSYDGGASYNEQFF. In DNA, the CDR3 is TGTGCCAGCAGTTACGACGGGGGGGCCTCCTACAATGAGCAGTTCTTC.

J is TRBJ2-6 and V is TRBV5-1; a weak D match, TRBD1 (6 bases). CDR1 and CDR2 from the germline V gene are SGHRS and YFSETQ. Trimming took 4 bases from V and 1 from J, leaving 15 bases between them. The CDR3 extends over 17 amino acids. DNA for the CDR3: TGCGCCAGCAGCACAGGGCCTCCAACTTCTGGGGCCAACGTCCTGACTTTC. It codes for CASSTGPPTSGANVLTF.

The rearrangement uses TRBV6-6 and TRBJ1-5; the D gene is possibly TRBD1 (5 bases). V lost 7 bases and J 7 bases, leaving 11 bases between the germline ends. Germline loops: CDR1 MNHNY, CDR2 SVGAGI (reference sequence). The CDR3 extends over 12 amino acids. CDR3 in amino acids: CASTLGEQPQHF. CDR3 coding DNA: TGTGCCAGCACCCTGGGGGAACAGCCCCAGCATTTT.

CDR3 coding DNA: TGTGCCAGCAGTCAAGACGGACCGAATGAGCAGTTCTTC. This translates into CASSQDGPNEQFF. This chain uses TRBV11-3 with TRBJ2-1; D is unclear. V was pared by 6 bases and J by 7 bases, with 13 bases between. CDR1 and CDR2 from the germline V gene are SGHNT and YENEEA. This CDR3 has 13 amino acids.

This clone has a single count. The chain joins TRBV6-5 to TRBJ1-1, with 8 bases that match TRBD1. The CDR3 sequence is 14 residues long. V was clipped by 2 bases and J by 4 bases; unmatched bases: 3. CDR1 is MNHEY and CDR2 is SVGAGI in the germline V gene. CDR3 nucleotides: TGTGCCAGCAGTTACAACAGGGGGGTCACTGAAGCTTTCTTT. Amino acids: CASSYNRGVTEAFF.

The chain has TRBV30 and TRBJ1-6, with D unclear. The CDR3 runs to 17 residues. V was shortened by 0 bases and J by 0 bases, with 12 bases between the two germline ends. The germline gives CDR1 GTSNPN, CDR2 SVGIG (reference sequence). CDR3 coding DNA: TGTGCCTGGAGTGTAAAGGGTTCCCGCTCCTATAATTCACCCCTCCACTTT. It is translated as CAWSVKGSRSYNSPLHF.

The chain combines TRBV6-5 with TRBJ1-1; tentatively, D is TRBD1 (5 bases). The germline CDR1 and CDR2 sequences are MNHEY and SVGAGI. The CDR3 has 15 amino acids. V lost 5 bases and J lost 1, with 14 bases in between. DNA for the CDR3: TGTGCCAGCAGTATACGGGACCCTGGGAACACTGAAGCTTTCTTT. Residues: CASSIRDPGNTEAFF.

The CDR3 spells CASSLESFRGRGEQYF. The CDR3 DNA follows: TGTGCCAGCAGCTTAGAGAGTTTTCGGGGGAGGGGCGAGCAGTACTTC. The chain combines TRBV7-2 with TRBJ2-7; 7 bases are a match to TRBD2. CDR3 length: 16 amino acids. V lost 1 base, J lost 6 bases, and 12 bases stayed unmatched. The germline gives CDR1 SGHTA, CDR2 FQGNSA.

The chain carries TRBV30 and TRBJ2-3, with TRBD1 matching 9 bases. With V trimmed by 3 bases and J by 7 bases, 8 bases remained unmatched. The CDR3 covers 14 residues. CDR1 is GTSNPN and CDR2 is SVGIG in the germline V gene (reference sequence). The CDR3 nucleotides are TGTGCCTGGAGCGCCGGGACAGGGACATATACGCAGTATTTT. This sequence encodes CAWSAGTGTYTQYF.

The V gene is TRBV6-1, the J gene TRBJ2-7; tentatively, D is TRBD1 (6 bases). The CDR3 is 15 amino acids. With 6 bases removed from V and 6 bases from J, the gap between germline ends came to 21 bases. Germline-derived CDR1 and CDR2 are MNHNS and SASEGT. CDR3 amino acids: CASRVQGFSVGEQYF. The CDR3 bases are TGTGCCAGCAGAGTACAGGGATTCTCGGTGGGCGAGCAGTACTTC.

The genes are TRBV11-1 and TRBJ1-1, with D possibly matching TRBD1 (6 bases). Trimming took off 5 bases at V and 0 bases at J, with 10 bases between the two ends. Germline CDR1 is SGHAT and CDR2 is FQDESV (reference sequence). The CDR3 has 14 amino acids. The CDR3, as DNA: TGTGCCAGCAGCGTACAGGGTATGAACACTGAAGCTTTCTTT. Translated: CASSVQGMNTEAFF. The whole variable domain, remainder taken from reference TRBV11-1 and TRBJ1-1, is EAEVAQSPRYKITEKSQAVAFWCDPISGHATLYWYRQILGQGPELLVQFQDESVVDDSQLPKDRFSAERLKGVDSTLKIQPAELGDSAMYLCASSVQGMNTEAFFGQGTRLTVV.

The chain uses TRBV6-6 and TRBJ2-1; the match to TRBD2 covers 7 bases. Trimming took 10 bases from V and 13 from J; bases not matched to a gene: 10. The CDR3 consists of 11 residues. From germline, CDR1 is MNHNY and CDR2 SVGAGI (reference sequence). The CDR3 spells CATRSGLGQFF. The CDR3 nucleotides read TGTGCCACCCGCTCTGGACTAGGACAGTTCTTC.

The CDR3 bases are TGTGCCAGCAGCTTGGTTGGACAGCGACAAGGCAGTGAGCAGTTCTTC. Translation: CASSLVGQRQGSEQFF. V and J are TRBV5-4 and TRBJ2-1, with D maybe TRBD1 (6 bases). Trimming removed 0 bases at V and 9 bases at J, with 19 bases between. Germline assignment: CDR1 SGHNT and CDR2 YYREEE (reference sequence). The CDR3 spans 16 residues. The variable domain in full, with the rest retrieved from reference TRBV5-4 and TRBJ2-1, is ETGVTQSPTHLIKTRGQQVTLRCSSQSGHNTVSWYQQALGQGPQFIFQYYREEENGRGNFPPRFSGLQFPNYSSELNVNALELDDSALYLCASSLVGQRQGSEQFFGPGTRLTVL.